What follows describes a single T cell receptor beta chain. This entry comes from a study of blood T cell repertoires in COVID-19. Study details: Samples of COVID-19 (acute and convalescent) were obtained from the United States, Italy and Spain.

Method: immunoSEQ multiplex PCR; TCRdb's copy keeps in-frame clones and lacks some. Found here are about 78,000 clones, around 90% of them singletons; the top ten hold about 1%. The CDR3 covers 18 residues. Trimming left V 3 bases short and J 2 bases short, with 20 bases between. Germline assignment: CDR1 KGHDR and CDR2 SFDVKD. The specimen sequenced was peripheral blood. This TCR derives from a woman between 45 and 60 years old in a cohort sampled during active COVID-19. This chain uses TRBV24-1 with TRBJ2-3, with D possibly TRBD2 on 6 matching bases. CDR3 nucleotide sequence: TGTGCCACCAGTGATCCGATTTCGGGACTTTCGAACACAGATACGCAGTATTTT. It yields the protein CATSDPISGLSNTDTQYF.